This TCR beta chain emerged from a study of post-analysis software for immune sequencing data. In the study overall: Some patients lacked subtype; others had relapsing-remitting, secondary progressive or progressive-relapsing disease. Study-wide findings and caveats: When patients were compared with controls, four or five TRBV segments were more frequent, TRBV5-6, TRBV5-1 and TRBV20-1 among them.

With respect to this clonotype: What it binds is not known.

This CDR3 has 14 amino acids. CDR1 and CDR2 from the germline V gene are MNHEY and SMNVEV (reference sequence). Unique molecular identifiers featured in each of the TCR beta cDNA libraries. The T cell input of roughly 0.95 to 11 million gave roughly 0.5 million cDNA molecules. TCRdb re-derived calls from the PCR reads in MiXCR, one entry per CDR3 protein. The table has almost 700,000 distinct CDR3 sequences, 55% to 60% seen once. The chain uses TRBV27 and TRBJ2-5, with TRBD2 matching 8 bases. The J call could be wrong; TRBJ2-7 is a better fit for the DNA end. The source of this sequence is a girl aged 2 to 9 with multiple sclerosis. Sequencing input: blood. The CDR3 is CASSLNSGDYEQYF. The DNA of the CDR3 is TGTGCCAGCAGTTTAAATAGCGGGGATTACGAGCAGTACTTC.